The text below deals with one T cell receptor (beta chain). The sample comes from a study of blood T cell repertoires in COVID-19. Study overall: COVID-19 samples collected from the United States, Italy and Spain covered acute and convalescent phases. T cells, B-cell-depleted T cells, or PBMCs supplied cDNA or gDNA.

Per germline, CDR1 MDHEN and CDR2 SYDVKM. The ends lost 3 bases at V and 0 bases at J; junction bases unmatched: 16. The CDR3 consists of 19 residues. Methods used by the authors: Reference gene primer amplification yielded estimated nucleated cell counts. Using immunoSEQ multiplex PCR, the repertoire was profiled, and TCRdb retains in-frame clones only, with some absent. Clone size and V and J calls were adopted from that table, with D and trimming inferred from the DNA. Of roughly 250,000 clones listed, about 80% were seen once; the top ten hold roughly 9.6%. The V gene is TRBV28, the J gene TRBJ1-2; TRBD1 matches at 7 bases. The receptor's source is an elderly woman with acute or convalescent COVID-19. The sequenced sample consisted of peripheral blood. The CDR3: CASSFQPRDRPRSNYGYTF. The CDR3 nucleotides are TGTGCCAGCAGTTTCCAGCCCCGGGACAGACCAAGGTCTAACTATGGCTACACCTTC.